Each of the 9 T cell receptor beta chains below was sequenced from the same sample in a study of regulatory T cells in long-lasting Graves disease. Documented time point: newly diagnosed GD, antithyroid drugs for less than 3 months. Following extraction of RNA from PBMCs, that RNA was used to make the TCR library. Building the TCR beta libraries relied on iRepertoire HTBI primers, and CDR3 regions underwent Arm-PCR. In TCRdb, the multiplex PCR reads were re-called with MiXCR into one record per CDR3 protein. Of under 400,000 distinct CDR3 sequences listed, 16% were seen once; the top ten hold 30%. These data were also reused for a study on T cells in Graves' hyperthyroidism and ophthalmopathy.

The sample was peripheral blood mononuclear cells (PBMCs), taken at new diagnosis, from a patient treated with antithyroid drugs. All receptors come from a man aged 40-49 years with Graves disease.

CDR3 sequence reads: CSARDFRSYGYTF. CDR3 nucleotide sequence: TGCAGTGCTAGAGACTTCAGATCCTATGGCTACACCTTC. The rearrangement links TRBV20-1 to TRBJ1-2; D gene ambiguous. The CDR3 extends over 13 amino acids. Per the germline V gene, CDR1 is DFQATT and CDR2 is SNEGSKA (reference sequence). V shed 0 bases and J shed 4 bases, with 9 bases lying between them.

This clonotype was seen many times. The genes are TRBV30 and TRBJ1-5; D remains ambiguous. V was shortened by 5 bases and J by 6 bases, with 11 bases between the two germline ends. The germline V gene has CDR1 GTSNPN and CDR2 SVGIG (reference sequence). The CDR3 is 12 amino acids. The CDR3 region has the DNA TGTGCCTGGGATACAGCGAGTCAGCCCCAGCATTTT. The encoded protein is CAWDTASQPQHF.

The rearrangement links TRBV18 to TRBJ2-5; no clear D gene. This CDR3 comprises 15 residues. From germline, CDR1 is KGHSH and CDR2 LQKENI. The V and J ends lost 3 bases and 4 bases respectively, with 15 bases between them. The CDR3 protein is CASSPGPPSGETQYF. The CDR3 DNA reads as TGTGCCAGCTCACCCGGACCCCCCTCGGGAGAGACCCAGTACTTC.

V and J are TRBV25-1 and TRBJ1-1, with TRBD1 as a possible D gene (6 bases). Trimming stripped 3 bases from V and 2 bases from J, with 10 bases between. Germline CDR1 MGHDK, CDR2 SYGVNS. The CDR3 is 14 residues long. Written as DNA, the CDR3 is TGTGCCAGCAGTGATCGGGGGGCTAACACTGAAGCTTTCTTT. It translates to CASSDRGANTEAFF.

This clonotype was observed a single time. The chain has TRBV5-1 and TRBJ1-5; weak D call: TRBD1 (5 bases). CDR3 length equals 15 residues. Germline V gene sequence: CDR1 SGHRS, CDR2 YFSETQ. The V end was cut by 4 bases, the J end by 5 bases, with 16 bases between. The CDR3 DNA reads as TGCGCCAGCAGCAGAACCGCAGGGTCAGATCAGCCCCAGCATTTT. Protein sequence: CASSRTAGSDQPQHF.

The chain carries TRBV6-1 and TRBJ2-1; 10 nucleotides agree with TRBD2. The CDR3 totals 15 residues. CDR1 is MNHNS, CDR2 SASEGT, per germline. With V trimmed by 4 bases and J by 9 bases, 9 bases remained unmatched. As DNA, the CDR3 is TGTGCCAGCAGTGGAGCGGGGGGGCTTGGGGTTGAGCAGTTCTTC. Translated: CASSGAGGLGVEQFF.

This clonotype was counted ten times or more. The J gene is TRBJ2-5, the V gene TRBV6-2 or TRBV6-3; D unresolved. This CDR3 has 15 amino acids. V was trimmed by 6 bases and J by 7 bases, leaving 21 bases between them. Looked up from germline, CDR1 is MNHEY and CDR2 is SVGEGT. The DNA of the CDR3 is TGTGCCAGCAGGCAACAACTACAGTCAAGAGGGACCCAGTACTTC. It is translated as CASRQQLQSRGTQYF.

This clonotype has more than one count but fewer than ten. V and J are TRBV29-1 and TRBJ2-5, with unresolved D. Trimming took 4 bases from V and 4 from J, leaving 13 bases between them. The germline V gene has CDR1 SQVTM and CDR2 ANQGSEA. The CDR3 covers 13 residues. The CDR3 sequence is CSVGGFDGETQYF. The CDR3 nucleotides read TGCAGCGTTGGGGGATTTGATGGAGAGACCCAGTACTTC.

This clonotype was picked up many times. The chain links TRBV18 to TRBJ1-3; 10 bases fit TRBD1. This CDR3 contains 15 residues. Trimming took 3 bases from V and 2 from J; bases not matched to a gene: 1. Per germline, CDR1 KGHSH and CDR2 LQKENI. Here the CDR3 DNA reads TGTGCCAGCTCACCGGGGACAGGGGCTGGAAACACCATATATTTT. Protein: CASSPGTGAGNTIYF. Full variable domain (rest looked up from reference TRBV18 and TRBJ1-3): NAGVMQNPRHLVRRRGQEARLRCSPMKGHSHVYWYRQLPEEGLKFMVYLQKENIIDESGMPKERFSAEFPKEGPSILRIQQVVRGDSAAYFCASSPGTGAGNTIYFGEGSWLTVV.